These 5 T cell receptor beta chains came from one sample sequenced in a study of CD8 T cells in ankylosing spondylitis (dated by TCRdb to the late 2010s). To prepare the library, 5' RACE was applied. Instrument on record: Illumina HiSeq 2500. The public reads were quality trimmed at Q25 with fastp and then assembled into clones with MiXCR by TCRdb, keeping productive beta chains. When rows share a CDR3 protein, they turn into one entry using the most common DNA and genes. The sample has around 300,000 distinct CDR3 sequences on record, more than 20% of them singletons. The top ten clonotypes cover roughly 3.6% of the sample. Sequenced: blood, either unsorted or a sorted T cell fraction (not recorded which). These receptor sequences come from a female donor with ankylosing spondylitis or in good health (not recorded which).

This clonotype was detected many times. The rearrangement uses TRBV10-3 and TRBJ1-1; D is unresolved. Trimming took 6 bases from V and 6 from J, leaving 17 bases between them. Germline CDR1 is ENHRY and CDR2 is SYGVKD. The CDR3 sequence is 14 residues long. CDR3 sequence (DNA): TGTGCCATCAGACCCCGACAAGAAATGGCTGAAGCTTTCTTT. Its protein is CAIRPRQEMAEAFF.

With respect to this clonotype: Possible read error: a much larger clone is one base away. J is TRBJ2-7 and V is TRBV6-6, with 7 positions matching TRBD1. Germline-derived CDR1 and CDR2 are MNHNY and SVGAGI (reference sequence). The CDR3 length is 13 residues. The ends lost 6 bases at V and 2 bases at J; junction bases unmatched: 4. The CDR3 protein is CASSRDSAYEQYF. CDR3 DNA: TGTGCCAGCAGCCGGGACAGCGCCTACGAGCAGTACTTC.

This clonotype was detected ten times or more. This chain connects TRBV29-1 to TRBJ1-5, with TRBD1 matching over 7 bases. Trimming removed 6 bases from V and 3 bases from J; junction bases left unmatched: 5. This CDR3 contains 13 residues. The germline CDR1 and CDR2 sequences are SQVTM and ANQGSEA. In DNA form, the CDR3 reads TGCAGCGTAGGGGACAGACTCAATCAGCCCCAGCATTTT. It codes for CSVGDRLNQPQHF.

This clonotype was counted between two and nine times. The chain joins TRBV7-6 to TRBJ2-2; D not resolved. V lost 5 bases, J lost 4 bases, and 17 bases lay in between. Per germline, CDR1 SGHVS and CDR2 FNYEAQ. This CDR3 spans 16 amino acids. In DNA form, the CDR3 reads TGTGCCAGCAGCATGTATCGGGCTAGTTCCACCGGGGAGCTGTTTTTT. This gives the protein CASSMYRASSTGELFF.

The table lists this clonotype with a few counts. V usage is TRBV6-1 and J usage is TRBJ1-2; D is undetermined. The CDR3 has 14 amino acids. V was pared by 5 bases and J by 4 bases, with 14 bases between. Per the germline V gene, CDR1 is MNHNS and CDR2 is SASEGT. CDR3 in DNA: TGTGCCAGCAGTCCCGGGCGGACCTTCTATGGCTACACCTTC. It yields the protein CASSPGRTFYGYTF.